This TCR beta chain was retrieved from a study of blood T cells in healthy people across ages. General study findings and limits: Significant beta diversity loss was already apparent by age approximately 36, declining roughly linearly. Both naive CD4+ cell counts and diversity were greater in long-lived donors than in aged donors. Donor CMV status, an unknown factor, possibly confounded changes in expanded clonotypes.

Germline CDR1 reads DFQATT; CDR2 reads SNEGSKA (reference sequence). The CDR3 totals 16 residues. Losses at the gene ends were 6 bases for V and 4 bases for J; bases not matched to a gene: 15. The table lists this clonotype with a count of one. Its specificity is unknown. A much larger clone differs from this one at a single base, so this may be a read error. Total RNA extraction produced at least 5.5 micrograms (per sample) for the study. Using a J-beta primer mix together with a sample-barcoded 5' primer, a second PCR was run for about 6 to 12 cycles. MiXCR was run by TCRdb on the 5' RACE reads, yielding one entry per CDR3 protein. This table has hundreds of thousands of distinct CDR3 sequences, approximately 30% appearing once.

The TCR comes from a woman older than 75 in good health. The sample comprised blood. This rearrangement joins TRBV20-1 to TRBJ2-7; 10 bases match TRBD2. The CDR3 DNA reads TGCAGTGCCCCCGGGGGGAAGCGGGGGGGATGGTACGAGCAGTACTTC. It is translated as CSAPGGKRGGWYEQYF.